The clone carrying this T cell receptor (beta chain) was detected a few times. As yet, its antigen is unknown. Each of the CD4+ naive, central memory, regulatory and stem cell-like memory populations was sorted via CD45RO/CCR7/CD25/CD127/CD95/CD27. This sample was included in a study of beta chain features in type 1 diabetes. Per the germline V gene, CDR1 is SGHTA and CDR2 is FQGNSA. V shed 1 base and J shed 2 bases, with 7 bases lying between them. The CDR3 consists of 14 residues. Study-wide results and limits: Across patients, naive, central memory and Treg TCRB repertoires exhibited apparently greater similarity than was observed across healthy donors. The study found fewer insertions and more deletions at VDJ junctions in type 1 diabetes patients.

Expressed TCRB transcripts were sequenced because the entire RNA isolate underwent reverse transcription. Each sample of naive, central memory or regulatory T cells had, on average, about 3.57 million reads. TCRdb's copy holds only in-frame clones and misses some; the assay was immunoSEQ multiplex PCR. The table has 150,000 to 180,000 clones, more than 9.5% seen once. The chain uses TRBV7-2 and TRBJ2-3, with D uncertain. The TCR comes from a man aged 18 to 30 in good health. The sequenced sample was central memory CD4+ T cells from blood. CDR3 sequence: CASSLGASTDTQYF. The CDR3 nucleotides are TGTGCCAGCAGCTTAGGCGCCTCCACAGATACGCAGTATTTT.